This paragraph covers one T cell receptor beta chain sequence. This specimen comes from a study of blood T cells in healthy people across ages. Together with a sample-barcoded 5' primer, a J-beta primer mix was included in a second PCR lasting about 6 to 11 cycles. Each sample yielded at least 2.5 million CDR3-containing paired-end reads. TCRdb recomputed calls from the 5' RACE reads with MiXCR, one row per CDR3 protein. The table shows 700,000 to 1,000,000 distinct CDR3 sequences, with 44% occurring only once. Per the germline V gene, CDR1 is MNHEY and CDR2 is SVGAGI. This CDR3 has 12 residues. The ends were cut back, 6 bases at V and 2 bases at J, with 8 bases in the middle.

Input material: blood. The chain combines TRBV6-5 with TRBJ2-7; no clear D. The origin of this receptor is a man aged 55 to 69 in good health. The CDR3 here is CASSGFTYEQYF. Here the CDR3 DNA reads TGTGCCAGCAGCGGATTTACCTACGAGCAGTACTTC.